One and the same sample provided the 7 T cell receptor beta chains below, sequenced in a study of tumour-infiltrating T cells in Burkitt lymphoma. Method: immunoSEQ multiplex PCR; TCRdb's copy keeps in-frame clones and lacks some. The table records some 9,200 clones, about three fifths of them present only once. The sequencing input was tumor tissue. These receptor sequences come from a human donor with diffuse large B-cell lymphoma.

This clone appeared a single time. This chain uses TRBV18 with TRBJ1-1; 8 bases are shared with TRBD1. The CDR3 sequence is 14 residues long. In germline, CDR1 is KGHSH, CDR2 LQKENI. V shed 6 bases, J shed 3 bases, and the junction held 6 bases outside the gene matches. CDR3 nucleotide sequence: TGTGCCAGCTCCCCAGGGGGCGGCGACACTGAAGCTTTCTTT. Its translation is CASSPGGGDTEAFF.

CDR3 coding DNA: TGTGCCAGCAGCTTTCCGGGACAGGGGAGCGCCGGGGAGCTGTTTTTT. Its protein product is CASSFPGQGSAGELFF. The rearrangement joins TRBV7-9 to TRBJ2-2, with TRBD1 matching over 10 bases. Losses at the gene ends were 3 bases for V and 6 bases for J; bases not matched to a gene: 7. CDR3 length equals 16 residues. CDR1 and CDR2 from the germline V gene are SEHNR and FQNEAQ (reference sequence).

In DNA, the CDR3 is TGTGCCAGCACTGAGGTCGCCGGAAACACCATATATTTT. Its translation: CASTEVAGNTIYF. This sequence joins TRBV2 and TRBJ1-3; D ambiguous. Deletions cut 7 bases from V and 4 bases from J, with 11 bases between. Germline CDR1 and CDR2: SNHLY and FYNNEI. This CDR3 comprises 13 residues.

Relative to its sample, this clone is medium-sized (0.01 to 0.1%). The chain carries TRBV29-1 and TRBJ2-3; no reliable D call. The V end was cut by 0 bases, the J end by 2 bases, with 6 bases between. This CDR3 spans 13 amino acids. CDR1 SQVTM and CDR2 ANQGSEA come from the germline V gene. The CDR3 loop reads CSVEEENTDTQYF. The CDR3, as DNA: TGCAGCGTTGAAGAGGAGAACACAGATACGCAGTATTTT.

The chain joins TRBV19 to TRBJ2-7; no firm D call. Germline V gene data show CDR1 as LNHDA and CDR2 as SQIVND (reference sequence). Deletions cut 0 bases from V and 0 bases from J, with 9 bases between. The CDR3 spans 15 residues. The CDR3 DNA reads as TGTGCCAGTAGTATAGACAAGGGTCACTCCTACGAGCAGTACTTC. This encodes CASSIDKGHSYEQYF.

V is TRBV5-6 and J is TRBJ2-5; D is unclear. V lost 0 bases to trimming and J lost 4 bases, with 7 bases between them. The CDR3 has 13 residues. Germline-derived CDR1 and CDR2 are SGHDT and YYEEEE. The CDR3 sequence: CASSLGLRETQYF. CDR3 in DNA: TGTGCCAGCAGCTTGGGGCTAAGAGAGACCCAGTACTTC.

V and J are TRBV7-9 and TRBJ1-1; 8 nucleotides line up with TRBD1. Germline-derived CDR1 and CDR2 are SEHNR and FQNEAQ (reference sequence). V gave up 5 bases and J gave up 0 bases; unmatched junction bases: 11. The CDR3 is 17 amino acids. Here the CDR3 reads CASSPPYGQGVNTEAFF. CDR3 DNA sequence: TGTGCCAGCAGCCCACCCTATGGACAGGGTGTGAACACTGAAGCTTTCTTT.